The present TCR beta chain was sequenced within a study of human T cells and chemical hapten exposure. Study overall: Upper-back patch tests with 0.01% DPC were read at 6 days.

The time point denotes: patch test 2, 6 weeks after DPC sensitization. Treatment of the sample: therapeutic diphenylcyclopropenone sensitization with weekly scalp DPC. Unique molecular identifiers were attached to individual cDNA molecules within the library. TCRdb re-called the RACE reads through MiXCR, storing one row per CDR3 protein. The table lists under 75,000 distinct CDR3 sequences, around 8.8% of them singletons. From germline, CDR1 is SGDLS and CDR2 YYNGEE. V lost 2 bases, J lost 0 bases, and 11 bases stayed unmatched. This CDR3 region has 19 residues. This sequence was found in a woman between 45 and 65 years old with alopecia areata. Some clones in this sample may be carry-over from other donors' samples. The sample here was whole blood, taken in connection with sensitization to the hapten diphenylcyclopropenone (DPC). The gene calls are TRBV9 and TRBJ1-1; TRBD1 aligns across 12 bases. The CDR3 is CASSVSSGQGAPMNTEAFF. The CDR3 coding sequence is TGTGCCAGCAGCGTGTCTTCGGGACAGGGGGCTCCCATGAACACTGAAGCTTTCTTT.